This T cell receptor beta chain was documented in a study of graft-versus-host responses after intestinal transplantation. Overall study context: Multivisceral, liver-intestinal, or isolated intestinal transplants were given to recipients. Each recipient received anti-thymocyte globulin induction, then tacrolimus and steroids for around 3 years. Study outcomes and limitations: Early post-transplant HvG declines showed an association with peak circulating GvH clone levels. Recipient marrow showed GvH clones, some seen first in ileum or blood.

Note on this clone: Its specificity is not known.

The CDR3 loop spans 18 amino acids. The junction had 11 bases not matched to a gene; V was cut back by 5 bases and J by 0 bases. Per the germline V gene, CDR1 is SGHTA and CDR2 is FQGNSA. The method was immunoSEQ multiplex PCR; TCRdb's version includes in-frame clones alone and lacks a portion of them. The data contain approximately 110,000 clones, 90% to 95% of them seen just once; the ten biggest clones take up 0.2% to 0.25%. The source was unstimulated CD4+ T cells sorted from spleen or lymph node cells, collected before transplant. This receptor was identified in a human donor who was the organ donor for an intestinal transplant. This chain links TRBV7-2 with TRBJ1-5; 9 nucleotides match TRBD1. The CDR3, as DNA: TGTGCCAGCAGCACGGACAGGGGTTCAGGATATAGCAATCAGCCCCAGCATTTT. Translated, it gives CASSTDRGSGYSNQPQHF.